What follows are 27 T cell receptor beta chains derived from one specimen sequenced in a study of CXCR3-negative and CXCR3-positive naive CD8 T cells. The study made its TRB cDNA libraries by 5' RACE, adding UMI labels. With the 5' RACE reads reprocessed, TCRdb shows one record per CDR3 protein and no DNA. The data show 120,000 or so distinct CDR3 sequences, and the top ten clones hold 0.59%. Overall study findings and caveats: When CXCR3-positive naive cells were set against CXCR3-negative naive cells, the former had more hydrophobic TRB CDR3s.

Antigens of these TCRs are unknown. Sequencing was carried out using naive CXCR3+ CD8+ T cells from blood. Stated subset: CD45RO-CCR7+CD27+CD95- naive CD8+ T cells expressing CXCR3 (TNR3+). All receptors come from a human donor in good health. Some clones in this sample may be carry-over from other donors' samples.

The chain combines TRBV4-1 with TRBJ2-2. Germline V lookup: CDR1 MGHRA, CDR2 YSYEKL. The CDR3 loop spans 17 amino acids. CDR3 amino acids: CASSQDLPRLNTGELFF.

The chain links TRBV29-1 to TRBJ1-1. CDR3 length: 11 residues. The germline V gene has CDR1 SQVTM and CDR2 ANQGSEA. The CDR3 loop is CSVEMNTEAFF.

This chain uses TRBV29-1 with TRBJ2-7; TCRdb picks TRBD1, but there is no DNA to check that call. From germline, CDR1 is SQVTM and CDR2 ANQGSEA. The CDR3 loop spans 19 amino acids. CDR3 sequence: CSVVNPGTEQPLAIYEQYF.

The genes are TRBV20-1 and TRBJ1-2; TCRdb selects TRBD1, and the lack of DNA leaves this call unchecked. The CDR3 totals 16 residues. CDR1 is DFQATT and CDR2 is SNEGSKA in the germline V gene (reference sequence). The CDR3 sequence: CSARERGTGAGYGYTF.

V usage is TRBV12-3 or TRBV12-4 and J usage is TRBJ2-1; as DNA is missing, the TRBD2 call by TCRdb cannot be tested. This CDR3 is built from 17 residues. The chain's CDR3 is CASSFPVAGVSYNEQFF.

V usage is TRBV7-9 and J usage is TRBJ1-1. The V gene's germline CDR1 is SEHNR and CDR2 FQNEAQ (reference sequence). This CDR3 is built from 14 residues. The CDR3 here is CASSLEVLNTEAFF.

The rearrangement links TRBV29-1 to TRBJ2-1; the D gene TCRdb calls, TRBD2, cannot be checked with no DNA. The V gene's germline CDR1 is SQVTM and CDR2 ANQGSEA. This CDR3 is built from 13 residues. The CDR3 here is CSGWRRVLNEQFF.

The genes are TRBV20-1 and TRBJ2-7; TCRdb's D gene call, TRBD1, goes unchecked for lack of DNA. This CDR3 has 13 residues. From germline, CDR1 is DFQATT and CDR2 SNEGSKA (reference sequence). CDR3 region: CSAQPGEEYEQYF.

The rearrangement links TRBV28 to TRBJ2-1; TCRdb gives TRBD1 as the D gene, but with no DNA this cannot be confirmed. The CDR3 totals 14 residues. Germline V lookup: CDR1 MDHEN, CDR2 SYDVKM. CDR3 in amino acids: CASSSAGTNNEQFF.

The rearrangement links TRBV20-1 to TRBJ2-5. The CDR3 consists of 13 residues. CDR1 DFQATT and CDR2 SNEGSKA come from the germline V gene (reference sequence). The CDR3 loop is CSASDDYQETQYF.

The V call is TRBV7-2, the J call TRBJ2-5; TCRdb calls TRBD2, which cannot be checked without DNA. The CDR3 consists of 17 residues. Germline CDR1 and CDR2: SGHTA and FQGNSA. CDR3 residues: CASSLRGPMALQETQYF.

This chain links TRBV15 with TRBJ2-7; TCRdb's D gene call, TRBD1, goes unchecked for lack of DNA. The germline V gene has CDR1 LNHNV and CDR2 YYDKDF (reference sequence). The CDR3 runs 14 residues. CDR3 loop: CATSRGGSSYEQYF. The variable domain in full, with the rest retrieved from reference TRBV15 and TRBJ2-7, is DAMVIQNPRYQVTQFGKPVTLSCSQTLNHNVMYWYQQKSSQAPKLLFHYYDKDFNNEADTPDNFQSRRPNTSFCFLDIRSPGLGDTAMYLCATSRGGSSYEQYFGPGTRLTVT.

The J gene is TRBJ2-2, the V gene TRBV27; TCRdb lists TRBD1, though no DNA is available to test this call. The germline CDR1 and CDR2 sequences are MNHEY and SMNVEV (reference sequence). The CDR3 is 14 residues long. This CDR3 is CASSRGAVTGELFF.

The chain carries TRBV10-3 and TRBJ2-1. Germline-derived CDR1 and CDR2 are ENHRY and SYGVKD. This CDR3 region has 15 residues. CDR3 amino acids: CAISDMGSSGDEQFF.

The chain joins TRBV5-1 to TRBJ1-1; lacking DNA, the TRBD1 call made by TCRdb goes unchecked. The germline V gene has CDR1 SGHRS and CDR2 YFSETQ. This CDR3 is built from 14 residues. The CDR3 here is CASSWTGDATEAFF. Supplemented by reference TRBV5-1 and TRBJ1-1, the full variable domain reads KAGVTQTPRYLIKTRGQQVTLSCSPISGHRSVSWYQQTPGQGLQFLFEYFSETQRNKGNFPGRFSGRQFSNSRSEMNVSTLELGDSALYLCASSWTGDATEAFFGQGTRLTVV.

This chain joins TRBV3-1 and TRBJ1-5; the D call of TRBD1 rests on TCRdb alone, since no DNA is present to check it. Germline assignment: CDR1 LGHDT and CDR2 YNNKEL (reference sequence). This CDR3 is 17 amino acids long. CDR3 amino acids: CASSQAAGSGLNQPQHF. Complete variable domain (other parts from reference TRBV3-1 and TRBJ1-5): DTAVSQTPKYLVTQMGNDKSIKCEQNLGHDTMYWYKQDSKKFLKIMFSYNNKELIINETVPNRFSPKSPDKAHLNLHINSLELGDSAVYFCASSQAAGSGLNQPQHFGDGTRLSIL.

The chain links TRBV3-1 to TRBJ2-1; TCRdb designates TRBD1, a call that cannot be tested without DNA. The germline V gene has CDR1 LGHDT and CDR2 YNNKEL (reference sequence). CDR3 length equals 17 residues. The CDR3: CASSQELLGGPYNEQFF.

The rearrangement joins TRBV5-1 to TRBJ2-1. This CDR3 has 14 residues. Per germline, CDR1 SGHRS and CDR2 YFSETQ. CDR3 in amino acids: CASSLDSVYNEQFF.

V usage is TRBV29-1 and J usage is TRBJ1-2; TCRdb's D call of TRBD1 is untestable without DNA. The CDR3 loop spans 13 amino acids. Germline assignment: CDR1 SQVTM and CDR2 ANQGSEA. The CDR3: CSAPGQEDYGYTF.

CDR3 amino acids: CASSLTGGNQPQHF. The rearrangement uses TRBV7-3 and TRBJ1-5; TCRdb names TRBD1, which stays unverified in the absence of DNA. This CDR3 comprises 14 residues. CDR1 is SGHTA and CDR2 is FQGTGA in the germline V gene.

The CDR3 protein is CASTTDTGELFF. The chain employs TRBV5-4 and TRBJ2-2. The germline V gene has CDR1 SGHNT and CDR2 YYREEE (reference sequence). The CDR3 spans 12 residues.

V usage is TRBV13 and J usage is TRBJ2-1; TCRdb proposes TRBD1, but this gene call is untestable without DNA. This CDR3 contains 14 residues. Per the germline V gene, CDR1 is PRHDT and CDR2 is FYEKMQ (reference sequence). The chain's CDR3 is CASSWGASYNEQFF. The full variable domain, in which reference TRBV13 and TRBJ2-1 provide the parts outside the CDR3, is AAGVIQSPRHLIKEKRETATLKCYPIPRHDTVYWYQQGPGQDPQFLISFYEKMQSDKGSIPDRFSAQQFSDYHSELNMSSLELGDSALYFCASSWGASYNEQFFGPGTRLTVL.

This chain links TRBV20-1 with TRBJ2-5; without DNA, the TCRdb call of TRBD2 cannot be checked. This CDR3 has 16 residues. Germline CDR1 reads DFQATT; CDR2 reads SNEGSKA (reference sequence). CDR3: CSARLERGAIVETQYF.

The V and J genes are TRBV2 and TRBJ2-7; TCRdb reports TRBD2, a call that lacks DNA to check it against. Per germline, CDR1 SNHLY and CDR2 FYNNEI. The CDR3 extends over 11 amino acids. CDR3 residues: CASRGLDEQYF. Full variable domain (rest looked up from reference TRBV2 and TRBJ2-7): EPEVTQTPSHQVTQMGQEVILRCVPISNHLYFYWYRQILGQKVEFLVSFYNNEISEKSEIFDDQFSVERPDGSNFTLKIRSTKLEDSAMYFCASRGLDEQYFGPGTRLTVT.

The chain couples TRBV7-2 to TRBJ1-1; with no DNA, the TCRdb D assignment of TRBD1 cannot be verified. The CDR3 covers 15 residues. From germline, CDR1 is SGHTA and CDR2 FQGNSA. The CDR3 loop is CASSHWTGGYTEAFF. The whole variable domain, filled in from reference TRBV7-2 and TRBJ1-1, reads GAGVSQSPSNKVTEKGKDVELRCDPISGHTALYWYRQSLGQGLEFLIYFQGNSAPDKSGLPSDRFSAERTGGSVSTLTIQRTQQEDSAVYLCASSHWTGGYTEAFFGQGTRLTVV.

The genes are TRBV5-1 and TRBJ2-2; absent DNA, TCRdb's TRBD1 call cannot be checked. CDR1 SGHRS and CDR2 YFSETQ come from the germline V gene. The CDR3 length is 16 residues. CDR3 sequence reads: CASSTLGGANTGELFF. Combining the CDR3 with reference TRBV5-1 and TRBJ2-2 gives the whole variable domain KAGVTQTPRYLIKTRGQQVTLSCSPISGHRSVSWYQQTPGQGLQFLFEYFSETQRNKGNFPGRFSGRQFSNSRSEMNVSTLELGDSALYLCASSTLGGANTGELFFGEGSRLTVL.

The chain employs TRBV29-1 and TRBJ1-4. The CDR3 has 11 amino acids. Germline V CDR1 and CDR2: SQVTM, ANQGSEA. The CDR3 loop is CSALRSEKLFF.